One and the same sample provided the 24 T cell receptor beta chains below, sequenced in a study of long-term antiretroviral therapy in people with HIV. An immunoSEQ assay, version v3.0, was performed at survey level. Here immunoSEQ multiplex PCR was the method, and the copy in TCRdb shows in-frame clones only, minus some. The sample has 27,000 or so clones, nearly 85% seen once. The material was unsorted PBMCs, obtained 0.8 years before starting antiretroviral therapy. Source of these receptors: a man between 18 and 35 years old with HIV.

CDR3 protein: CSASDPHEQYF. CDR3 nucleotides: TGCAGTGCTTCAGACCCACACGAGCAGTACTTC. The rearrangement joins TRBV20-1 to TRBJ2-7; D remains unclear. CDR1 and CDR2 from the germline V gene are DFQATT and SNEGSKA (reference sequence). CDR3 length: 11 amino acids. V was clipped by 5 bases and J by 5 bases, with 10 bases between them.

This chain uses TRBV18 with TRBJ1-5, with a weak D call TRBD1 (5 bases). Trimming cost V 4 bases and J 6 bases, with 16 bases left between them. CDR1 is KGHSH, CDR2 LQKENI, per germline. This CDR3 spans 15 amino acids. The CDR3, as DNA: TGTGCCAGCTCACAAATGGAGGGGTTAGGTCAGCCCCAGCATTTT. It yields the protein CASSQMEGLGQPQHF.

CDR3 nucleotide sequence: TGTGCCAGCACCCCTGGACAGGGGAATGAAAAACTGTTTTTT. It codes for CASTPGQGNEKLFF. This chain uses TRBV7-9 with TRBJ1-4; TRBD1 matches at 9 bases. The CDR3 spans 14 residues. The junction had 5 bases not matched to a gene; V was cut back by 7 bases and J by 5 bases. Germline V gene sequence: CDR1 SEHNR, CDR2 FQNEAQ (reference sequence).

The rearrangement joins TRBV7-3 to TRBJ2-2; tentatively, D is TRBD2 (5 bases). Germline assignment: CDR1 SGHTA and CDR2 FQGTGA. CDR3 size: 13 residues. Between the trimmed V and J ends, which lost 4 bases and 6 bases, there was a span of 9 bases. The CDR3: CASSSAASGELFF. As DNA, the CDR3 is TGTGCCAGCAGCTCAGCGGCTTCCGGGGAGCTGTTTTTT.

The chain recombines TRBV2 with TRBJ2-3, with D perhaps matching TRBD1 (5 bases). V was pared by 5 bases and J by 0 bases, with 9 bases between. Germline assignment: CDR1 SNHLY and CDR2 FYNNEI. CDR3 length: 14 residues. CDR3 loop: CASSQTVSTDTQYF. CDR3 bases: TGTGCCAGCAGTCAGACAGTCAGCACAGATACGCAGTATTTT.

This clone appeared a single time. V usage is TRBV27 and J usage is TRBJ2-1; D is ambiguous. Germline loops: CDR1 MNHEY, CDR2 SMNVEV (reference sequence). The CDR3 loop spans 13 amino acids. V lost 0 bases and J lost 3, with 3 bases in between. This chain's CDR3 is CASSLSDYNEQFF. The CDR3 DNA is TGTGCCAGCAGTTTATCCGACTACAATGAGCAGTTCTTC.

The CDR3 DNA reads as TGCGCCAGCAGCACGGGGACAGGGCGAGAGACCCAGTACTTC. This translates into CASSTGTGRETQYF. The chain uses TRBV5-1 and TRBJ2-5, with TRBD1 matching 9 bases. Germline V gene sequence: CDR1 SGHRS, CDR2 YFSETQ. CDR3 length: 14 amino acids. With V trimmed by 4 bases and J by 4 bases, 5 bases remained unmatched.

This chain connects TRBV11-2 to TRBJ2-7, with 8 bases matching TRBD1. The CDR3 extends over 15 amino acids. Germline V gene data show CDR1 as SGHAT and CDR2 as FQNNGV. With V trimmed by 6 bases and J by 3 bases, 10 bases remained unmatched. The CDR3 bases are TGTGCCAGCAGACGACAGGGGTGGGCGATCTACGAGCAGTACTTC. The encoded protein is CASRRQGWAIYEQYF.

There are a few counts of this clone. The chain links TRBV7-6 to TRBJ2-3; D perhaps matches TRBD2 (6 bases). V was cut by 5 bases and J by 5 bases, with 20 bases left in between. The CDR3 is 16 amino acids. From germline, CDR1 is SGHVS and CDR2 FNYEAQ. CDR3 sequence: CASSPLLHGGIDTQYF. As DNA, the CDR3 is TGTGCCAGCAGCCCCCTTCTTCACGGCGGGATAGATACGCAGTATTTT.

The CDR3 nucleotides read TGCAGCGTTGAACGACAGGGAGGGATGGACACTGAAGCTTTCTTT. The encoded protein is CSVERQGGMDTEAFF. The V and J genes are TRBV29-1 and TRBJ1-1, with 7 bases matching TRBD1. The germline V gene has CDR1 SQVTM and CDR2 ANQGSEA. With 2 bases clipped from V and 3 bases from J, the junction kept 9 bases outside the gene matches. The CDR3 consists of 15 residues. Full variable domain (rest looked up from reference TRBV29-1 and TRBJ1-1): SAVISQKPSRDICQRGTSLTIQCQVDSQVTMMFWYRQQPGQSLTLIATANQGSEATYESGFVIDKFPISRPNLTFSTLTVSNMSPEDSSIYLCSVERQGGMDTEAFFGQGTRLTVV.

V usage is TRBV6-5 and J usage is TRBJ1-4, with 10 bases aligning to TRBD1. This CDR3 has 15 residues. Germline CDR1 MNHEY, CDR2 SVGAGI. The junction had 5 bases not matched to a gene; V was cut back by 2 bases and J by 8 bases. In nucleotides, the CDR3 is TGTGCCAGCAGTTACGCGGGACAGGGGATCGAAAAACTGTTTTTT. Its translation is CASSYAGQGIEKLFF.

The chain is built from TRBV27 and TRBJ2-7; the match to TRBD1 covers 8 bases. V was pared by 3 bases and J by 3 bases, with 4 bases of the junction left unmatched. The length of the CDR3 is 14 residues. CDR1 is MNHEY and CDR2 is SMNVEV in the germline V gene (reference sequence). The CDR3: CASSFQGALYEQYF. The CDR3 DNA sequence: TGTGCCAGCAGTTTTCAGGGGGCCCTCTACGAGCAGTACTTC.

V gene TRBV5-8 combines with J gene TRBJ2-3; D not certain. The CDR3 runs 16 residues. V was pared by 0 bases and J by 1 base, with 12 bases between. The germline V gene encodes CDR1 SGHTS and CDR2 YDEGEE. In DNA form, the CDR3 reads TGTGCCAGCAGCTTGGGAGCCACAGCCCGCACAGATACGCAGTATTTT. This translates into CASSLGATARTDTQYF.

This clone was seen only a few times. This chain joins TRBV30 and TRBJ1-4; 9 bases line up with TRBD1. The CDR3 length is 15 residues. Germline trimming cut 0 bases from V and 8 bases from J; bases unmatched to any gene: 7. Germline V lookup: CDR1 GTSNPN, CDR2 SVGIG (reference sequence). The DNA of the CDR3 is TGTGCCTGGAGTGTTATGACAGGGGGACGCGAAAAACTGTTTTTT. This codes for CAWSVMTGGREKLFF.

The V call is TRBV19, the J call TRBJ1-5; D not resolved. Trimming took off 5 bases at V and 2 bases at J, with 16 bases between the two ends. CDR1 and CDR2 (germline): LNHDA, SQIVND (reference sequence). This CDR3 is 16 amino acids long. CDR3 DNA sequence: TGTGCCAGTAGTTCCCAGCCCGCAGGACGCAATCAGCCCCAGCATTTT. It encodes CASSSQPAGRNQPQHF.

The V and J genes are TRBV18 and TRBJ2-6; 13 nucleotides align to TRBD2. With 2 bases clipped from V and 1 base from J, the junction kept 5 bases outside the gene matches. The CDR3 length is 19 residues. The germline gives CDR1 KGHSH, CDR2 LQKENI. In DNA form, the CDR3 reads TGTGCCAGCTCACCAAGTTGGACTAGCGGGAGTTCTGGGGCCAACGTCCTGACTTTC. This sequence encodes CASSPSWTSGSSGANVLTF.

The rearrangement links TRBV23-1 to TRBJ2-3; D may be TRBD2 (6 bases). TRBV23-1 is an ORF for which the function is uncertain. With 2 bases removed from V and 0 bases from J, the gap between germline ends came to 9 bases. The length of the CDR3 is 15 residues. The CDR3 here is CASSQQGGSTDTQYF. CDR3 nucleotides: TGCGCCAGCAGTCAACAGGGAGGAAGCACAGATACGCAGTATTTT.

The chain links TRBV1 to TRBJ2-1; the table's D call of TRBD2 was not tested on the DNA. TRBV1 represents a pseudogene. CDR3 size: 14 residues. The CDR3 DNA reads TGCACCAGCAGCCAGGGGCGGGAGGAGGGCGTGCAGTTCTTC. It encodes CTSSQGREEGVQFF.

J is TRBJ2-3 and V is TRBV4-2, with TRBD2 matching 11 bases. CDR3 length: 16 amino acids. CDR1 is LGHNA and CDR2 is YNFKEQ in the germline V gene. V gave up 0 bases and J gave up 4 bases; unmatched junction bases: 3. This chain's CDR3 is CASSQDLAGGPDTQYF. The CDR3 coding sequence is TGTGCCAGCAGCCAAGATTTAGCGGGGGGGCCAGATACGCAGTATTTT.

The gene calls are TRBV9 and TRBJ2-7, with D tentatively TRBD1 or TRBD2 (6 bases each). The CDR3 covers 11 residues. Germline lookup yields CDR1 SGDLS and CDR2 YYNGEE. With 4 bases removed from V and 7 bases from J, the gap between germline ends came to 9 bases. CDR3 sequence reads: CASSRGGEQYF. The CDR3 DNA reads as TGTGCCAGCAGCCGAGGGGGGGAGCAGTACTTC.

This chain joins TRBV5-4 and TRBJ2-5, with TRBD2 identical over 9 bases. The junction had 4 bases not matched to a gene; V was cut back by 0 bases and J by 4 bases. This CDR3 contains 15 residues. Germline assignment: CDR1 SGHNT and CDR2 YYREEE (reference sequence). The CDR3, as DNA: TGTGCCAGCAGCTTGGTCCTAGCGGGATCAGAGACCCAGTACTTC. It codes for CASSLVLAGSETQYF. The full variable domain, with the rest looked up from reference TRBV5-4 and TRBJ2-5, is ETGVTQSPTHLIKTRGQQVTLRCSSQSGHNTVSWYQQALGQGPQFIFQYYREEENGRGNFPPRFSGLQFPNYSSELNVNALELDDSALYLCASSLVLAGSETQYFGPGTRLLVL.

The chain has TRBV7-8 and TRBJ2-5; 7 bases agree with TRBD2. The CDR3 spans 15 residues. The germline CDR1 and CDR2 sequences are SGHVS and FQNEAQ. V shed 3 bases, J shed 5 bases, and the junction held 9 bases outside the gene matches. CDR3 nucleotide sequence: TGTGCCAGCAGCTTCGGGGGAGGGCCGAGGGAGACCCAGTACTTC. Protein product: CASSFGGGPRETQYF.

The chain links TRBV28 to TRBJ1-1; 8 bases line up with TRBD1. The germline V gene encodes CDR1 MDHEN and CDR2 SYDVKM. The CDR3 length is 13 residues. V shed 6 bases, J shed 4 bases, and the junction held 4 bases outside the gene matches. The DNA for the CDR3 is TGTGCCAGCAGGACAGGGGTCGGCACTGAAGCTTTCTTT. Encoded protein: CASRTGVGTEAFF.

This sequence joins TRBV19 and TRBJ2-7, with 7 bases fitting TRBD1. J was trimmed by 0 bases and V by 1 base; bases with no gene match: 3. Germline V lookup: CDR1 LNHDA, CDR2 SQIVND (reference sequence). The CDR3 totals 15 residues. CDR3 nucleotide sequence: TGTGCCAGTAGTATAGCCGGGACAGCCTCCTACGAGCAGTACTTC. Translated: CASSIAGTASYEQYF.